The present TCR beta chain was sequenced within a study of T cells in Graves' hyperthyroidism and ophthalmopathy. Study-level background: Peripheral blood sampling occurred at initial diagnosis, before any treatment.

Whole-study results and caveats: The majority of expanded thyroid clonotypes above 0.001 also appeared in blood. The model anticipated ophthalmopathy a median 6.5 months pre-onset.

In this sample, this clonotype turned up once. Its antigen is not known. Source material for PBMCs was over 7.5 ml fresh peripheral blood. RNA transcripts yielded amplified TCR beta CDR3 regions. The TCR CDR3 was amplified in a first-round RT-PCR using the HTBI primer set. TCRdb ran MiXCR on the multiplex PCR reads and lists one entry per CDR3 protein. Of 450,000 to 650,000 distinct CDR3 sequences listed, around 14% were seen once; the top ten hold about 6.6%. CDR3 length: 15 amino acids. Losses at the gene ends were 6 bases for V and 9 bases for J; bases not matched to a gene: 14. Germline V CDR1 and CDR2: MNHNS, SASEGT.

The TCR comes from a woman aged 18-29 years with Graves' ophthalmopathy. Material: blood. The V and J genes are TRBV6-1 and TRBJ1-2; 9 positions agree with TRBD1. CDR3 in amino acids: CASRNIGTGTDRYTF. CDR3 bases: TGTGCCAGCAGAAACATTGGGACAGGGACCGATCGCTACACCTTC.